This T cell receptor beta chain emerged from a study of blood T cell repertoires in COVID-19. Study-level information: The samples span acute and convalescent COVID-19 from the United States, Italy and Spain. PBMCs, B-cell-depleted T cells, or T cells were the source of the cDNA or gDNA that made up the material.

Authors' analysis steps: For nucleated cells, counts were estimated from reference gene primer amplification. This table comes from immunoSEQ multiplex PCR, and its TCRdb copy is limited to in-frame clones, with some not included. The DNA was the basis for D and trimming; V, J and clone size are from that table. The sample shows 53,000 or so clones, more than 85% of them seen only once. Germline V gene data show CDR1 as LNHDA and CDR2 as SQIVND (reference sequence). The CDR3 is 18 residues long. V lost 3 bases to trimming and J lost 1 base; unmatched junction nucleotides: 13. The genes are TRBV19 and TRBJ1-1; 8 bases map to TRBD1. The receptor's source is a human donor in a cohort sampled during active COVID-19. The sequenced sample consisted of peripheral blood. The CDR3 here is CASSMKGDRPKKNTEAFF. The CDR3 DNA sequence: TGTGCCAGTAGTATGAAGGGGGACAGGCCTAAGAAGAACACTGAAGCTTTCTTT.